Many counts were recorded for the clone carrying this TCR beta chain. This sample was included in a study of regulatory T cells in long-lasting Graves disease. The wider study: Antithyroid drug intake by newly diagnosed Graves' patients had lasted under 3 months.

Sequencing libraries for TCR beta were prepared with iRepertoire HTBI primers and Arm-PCR of CDR3 regions. Each CDR3 protein gets one entry after TCRdb re-called the multiplex PCR reads with MiXCR. The sample has roughly 350,000 distinct CDR3 sequences, around 15% seen once. The time point was: newly diagnosed GD, antithyroid drugs for less than 3 months. Extracted RNA from PBMCs served as the source of the TCR library. The CDR3 extends over 15 amino acids. V lost 5 bases to trimming and J lost 2 bases, with 16 bases between them. Per germline, CDR1 LGHDT and CDR2 YNNKEL (reference sequence). These data are also associated with another study on T cells in Graves' hyperthyroidism and ophthalmopathy. Turning to that study: In validation, the model predicted ophthalmopathy. These predictions came a median about 6.8 months before onset.

The rearrangement links TRBV3-1 to TRBJ2-7; D is possibly TRBD1 (6 bases). The sample consisted of peripheral blood mononuclear cells (PBMCs), taken at new diagnosis, from a patient treated with antithyroid drugs. The clonotype was recovered from a woman aged 18-29 years with Graves disease. For the CDR3, the DNA is TGTGCCAGCAGCACCCGACCAGGGGTTCCCTACGAGCAGTACTTC. Protein: CASSTRPGVPYEQYF.